The rows below give T cell receptor beta chains drawn from one sample of a study of T cells after yellow fever vaccination. TCRdb reprocessed the 5' RACE reads with MiXCR, giving one entry per CDR3 protein. The table lists 500,000 to 650,000 distinct CDR3 sequences, roughly a sixth of them singletons, with around 16% in the top ten. This material consisted of PBMCs, taken 5 days after the first yellow fever vaccination. The source is a man aged 18 to 30 who received the YFV17D yellow fever vaccine. The CDR3 runs from the conserved cysteine through the conserved F or W. A D gene is named only where the DNA matches it firmly. Expanded clones are given a class, and other clones once, few, many or no size at all.

cdr3_nt | cdr3_aa | clone_size | d_call | j_call | v_call
TGCGCCAGCAGCCAGGCCACCGCAGGGGGCAGGCGTAATTCACCCCTCCACTTT | CASSQATAGGRRNSPLHF | NA | TRBD1 | TRBJ1-6 | TRBV4-3
TGTGCCAGCAGCCTCTTCGTAGGAGATACGCAGTATTTT | CASSLFVGDTQYF | few | NA | TRBJ2-3 | TRBV4-2
TGTGCCCAACGGGGCACCGGGGAGCTGTTTTTT | CAQRGTGELFF | many | NA | TRBJ2-2 | TRBV12-3/TRBV12-4
TGTGCCAGCAGAAGGCTCGAGGGGAACACTGAAGCTTTCTTT | CASRRLEGNTEAFF | many | NA | TRBJ1-1 | TRBV27
TGTGCCAGCCGGGGCCGGGGGCTAGATACGCAGTATTTT | CASRGRGLDTQYF | NA | NA | TRBJ2-3 | TRBV7-2
TGCGCCAGCAGCCAAGTTTTAGGGAGACAGGAAAATGGCTACACCTTC | CASSQVLGRQENGYTF | NA | NA | TRBJ1-2 | TRBV4-3
TGTGCCAGCAGCCAAGCTGGGACGGGACGGATCATTCAGTACTTC | CASSQAGTGRIIQYF | NA | NA | TRBJ2-4 | TRBV3-1
TGCGCCAGCAGCCAAAGGAGGGCCAGGGACACTGAAGCTTTCTTT | CASSQRRARDTEAFF | few | NA | TRBJ1-1 | TRBV4-1
TGTGCCAGCAGTCCCGGACCGAGTGCATCCCAGCATTTT | CASSPGPSASQHF | NA | NA | TRBJ1-5 | TRBV6-4
TGTGCCAGCAGTGAATACCGCAATGAGCAGTTCTTC | CASSEYRNEQFF | many | NA | TRBJ2-1 | TRBV25-1
TGTGCCAGCAGCCATGCCGGACTAGCGACCTACAATGAGCAGTTCTTC | CASSHAGLATYNEQFF | few | TRBD2 | TRBJ2-1 | TRBV3-1
TGTGCCAGCAGCTCCTCAGGGGGAGGTATAGGAAACACCATATATTTT | CASSSSGGGIGNTIYF | few | TRBD1 | TRBJ1-3 | TRBV7-2
TGTGCTAGTGGTTTGGACCGACAGGACGAGCAGTACTTC | CASGLDRQDEQYF | few | NA | TRBJ2-7 | TRBV12-5
TGTGCCTGGAGTTCTACAGGGGAAACTAATGAAAAACTGTTTTTT | CAWSSTGETNEKLFF | NA | TRBD1 | TRBJ1-4 | TRBV30
TGTGCCAGCGGTGACGGCGGGACTGAAGCTTTCTTT | CASGDGGTEAFF | NA | NA | TRBJ1-1 | TRBV7-9
TGTGCCAACGTAGCGGGGAATGAGCAGTTCTTC | CANVAGNEQFF | few | TRBD2 | TRBJ2-1 | TRBV7-9
TGCAGTGCTAGGGACAGGGGGATAGAGACCCAGTACTTC | CSARDRGIETQYF | NA | TRBD1 | TRBJ2-5 | TRBV20-1
TGTGCCGTCGCCTCACAGGTAAAGCAGTACTTC | CAVASQVKQYF | NA | NA | TRBJ2-7 | TRBV6-2/TRBV6-3
TGTGCCAGCAGGGGGGCAGGGGCTGGAAACACCATATATTTT | CASRGAGAGNTIYF | NA | NA | TRBJ1-3 | TRBV27
TGTGCCAGCAGCTTAGAGTCAGGGGATGGCAATCAGCCCCAGCATTTT | CASSLESGDGNQPQHF | few | NA | TRBJ1-5 | TRBV7-6
TGTGCCAGCAGCCGGACCACCGGGGAGCTGTTTTTT | CASSRTTGELFF | few | NA | TRBJ2-2 | TRBV7-9
TGCAGTGCCAAGCACTACACCGGGACTAGCCTTTTCAATGAGCAGTTCTTC | CSAKHYTGTSLFNEQFF | once | TRBD2 | TRBJ2-1 | TRBV20-1
TGTGCCAGCAGTACAACGGGACACGGGAACACTGAAGCTTTCTTT | CASSTTGHGNTEAFF | few | NA | TRBJ1-1 | TRBV12-3/TRBV12-4
TGCGCCAGCAGCAAACACCAAGTCGAAGAGACCCAGTACTTC | CASSKHQVEETQYF | many | NA | TRBJ2-5 | TRBV5-1
TGTGCCAGCAGACCTAGGGGCCACGCCGGGGAGCTGTTTTTT | CASRPRGHAGELFF | few | NA | TRBJ2-2 | TRBV5-6
TGTGCCAGCAGCCTATTTCCAAACAATGAGCAGTTCTTC | CASSLFPNNEQFF | few | NA | TRBJ2-1 | TRBV4-2
TGTGCCAGCAGCATGGGACAGGGGAATTTGAACGAGCAGTACTTC | CASSMGQGNLNEQYF | few | TRBD1 | TRBJ2-7 | TRBV5-4
TGTGCCAGTTGCGGGACAGGCAATGAAAAACTGTTTTTT | CASCGTGNEKLFF | NA | TRBD1 | TRBJ1-4 | TRBV19
TGTGCCAGCAATGGGGTAGGCGAGAATCAGCCCCAGCATTTT | CASNGVGENQPQHF | NA | NA | TRBJ1-5 | TRBV27
TGTGCCAGCAGCCCTGCTCGGGGCGGTGAGACCCAGTACTTC | CASSPARGGETQYF | NA | NA | TRBJ2-5 | TRBV7-3
TGCGCCAGCAGCCAAGATTTCGGGACAAACTATGGCTACACCTTC | CASSQDFGTNYGYTF | few | NA | TRBJ1-2 | TRBV4-3